This TCR beta chain was found in a study of T-cell memory formation after mild COVID-19 (dated by TCRdb to the early 2020s). Broadly, across the study: Most TCR sequence clusters were specific to one of the two donors. Two young, previously healthy adult volunteers made up the cohort, one male and one female. In a couple of donors, T-cell clones that expanded and contracted after mild COVID-19 were followed by sequencing TCRalpha and TCRbeta repertoires longitudinally.

CDR1 and CDR2 are drawn from the germline V gene (reference sequence): SEHNR, FQNEAQ. Its CDR3 holds 15 amino acids, cysteine through phenylalanine. Only the CDR3 portion is preserved as DNA: 45 bases, with reading frame beginning at the first base. A single count supports this clonotype. What antigen it recognizes has not been identified. One end of the junction varies from germline; a read error may be responsible. Ficoll-Paque density gradient centrifugation was the method used to isolate PBMCs. The reads were generated on an Illumina NovaSeq 6000. TCRalpha and TCRbeta cDNA libraries were constructed by 5'RACE with constant-segment primers, with sample barcodes and unique molecular identifiers being introduced. RNA was extracted from every sample with Trizol reagent. Library amplification was performed in two PCR steps, and a second sample barcode and Illumina TruSeq adapters were introduced in the second step. Sequencing of the libraries was done on an Illumina NovaSeq, producing 2 x 150 bp paired-end reads. The authors processed their data as follows. Reads were demultiplexed and collapsed into UMI-guided consensus sequences with migec v1.2.7. Using mixcr v2.1.11, UMI consensuses were aligned to TRA and TRB V and J templates and then assembled into clonotypes. Expanded or contracted clonotypes were those called significant by both edgeR and NoisET, with noise models trained on biological replicates. For edgeR calls, the thresholds were a false discovery rate-adjusted p below 0.01 and a log2 fold-change of 1. As an exploratory analysis of dynamics, PCA with hierarchical clustering was applied to max-normalized trajectories of the 1000 most abundant clonotypes. The CD4 or CD8 phenotype of responding clones was assigned using the separately sequenced CD4+ and CD8+ repertoires. TCRdb reprocessed the public reads (quality trimming at Q25 with fastp, clone calling with MiXCR) and kept in-frame beta chains. Duplicate CDR3 protein sequences are folded into a single record with the most common DNA and genes. TCRdb, not the original authors, processed these V and J calls. Counted in this sample were fewer than 450,000 distinct CDR3 sequences; roughly 24% of them appeared once. About 10% of the sample is in the top ten clones.

Findings and caveats that apply to the study as a whole: SARS-CoV-2 specificity of the second-wave clones peaking on day 37 was not confirmed. Balanced CD4/CD8 phenotypes were observed for clones contracting from day 15 to 85, whereas a bias towards CD4+ was observed for a second wave of clones expanding from day 15 to 37. Contracting CD4+ clones turned up mainly in the CM and EM memory subsets, whereas EMRA was where CD8+ clones were enriched. Some responding clones were detected in pre-infection memory, suggesting pre-existing cross-reactive memory T cells joined the SARS-CoV-2 response. Only two mild cases were covered by the study, and larger cohorts that include severe cases with pre-infection samples were considered necessary.

Here the chain combines TRBV7-9 and TRBJ1-1; TRBD1 agrees with 9 junctional bases. This clonotype was sampled from an adult woman who had mild COVID-19 (a few samples of this study predate the infection). The sample titles of this study are shuffled in the database, so cell type and time point are left out; the donor was told from shared clones. Sequencing was carried out using PBMCs or a T cell subset sorted from them (not recorded which). Read as DNA, the sequence is TGTGCCAGCAACAGCGGGAGCACAGGGGGCTCTGAAGATTTCTTT. Its translation is CASNSGSTGGSEDFF. Outside the CDR3, residues come from the reference TRBV7-9 and TRBJ1-1 proteins, so the full variable domain is: DTGVSQNPRHKITKRGQNVTFRCDPISEHNRLYWYRQTLGQGPEFLTYFQNEAQLEKSRLLSDRFSAERPKGSFSTLEIQRTEQGDSAMYLCASNSGSTGGSEDFFGQGTRLTVV.